The present TCR beta chain was sequenced within a study of T cell responses to AZD1222 COVID-19 vaccine. TCRdb keeps only in-frame clones here, not all; method: immunoSEQ multiplex PCR. This table has under 150,000 clones, 85% to 95% appearing once. Deletions cut 3 bases from V and 4 bases from J, with 13 bases between. Germline loops: CDR1 SGHKS, CDR2 YYEKEE (reference sequence). The CDR3 has 14 amino acids. This specimen consisted of peripheral blood, obtained on day 0 of AZD1222 vaccination. The gene calls are TRBV5-5 and TRBJ2-5; D not certain. This sequence was found in an adult in good health. CDR3 protein: CASSSPGVGETQYF. As DNA, the CDR3 is TGTGCCAGCAGCTCGCCGGGTGTAGGAGAGACCCAGTACTTC.